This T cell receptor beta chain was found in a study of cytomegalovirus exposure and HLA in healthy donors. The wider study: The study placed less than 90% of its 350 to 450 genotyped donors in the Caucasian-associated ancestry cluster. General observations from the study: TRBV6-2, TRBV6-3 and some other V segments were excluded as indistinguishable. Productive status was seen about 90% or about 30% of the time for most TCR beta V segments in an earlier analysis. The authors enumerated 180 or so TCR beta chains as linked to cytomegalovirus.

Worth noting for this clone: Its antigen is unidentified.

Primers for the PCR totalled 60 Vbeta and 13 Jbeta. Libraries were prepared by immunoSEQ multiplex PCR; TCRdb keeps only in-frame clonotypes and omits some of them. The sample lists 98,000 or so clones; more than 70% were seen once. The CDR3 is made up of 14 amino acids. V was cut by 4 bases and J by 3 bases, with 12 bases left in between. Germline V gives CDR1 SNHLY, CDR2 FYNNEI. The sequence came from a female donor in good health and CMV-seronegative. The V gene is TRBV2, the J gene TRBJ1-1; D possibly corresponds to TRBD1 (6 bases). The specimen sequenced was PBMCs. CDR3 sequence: CASSVGARDTEAFF. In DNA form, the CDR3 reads TGTGCCAGCAGTGTGGGGGCGAGGGACACTGAAGCTTTCTTT.